This TCR beta chain appears in the sequencing data of a study of cytomegalovirus exposure and HLA in healthy donors. Broader study findings: In an earlier analysis, about 87% or about 30%: the productive usage of most TCR beta V segments. In a later analysis, about 17,000 TCR beta sequences were associated with HLA alleles at 0.05 false discovery rate. Association of a missense DCLRE1C variant with TCR beta V- and J-gene trimming was reported in a later analysis.

A multiplex PCR was run with 60 Vbeta primers and 13 Jbeta primers. Measured with immunoSEQ multiplex PCR; TCRdb has only the in-frame clones, and not every one. The table records some 130,000 clones, about 70% of them present only once. Remarks on this clone: No antigen is known for it.

The ends lost 4 bases at V and 12 bases at J; junction bases unmatched: 9. This CDR3 is 13 amino acids long. Germline V gene data show CDR1 as LGHNA and CDR2 as YSLEER. The sample was PBMCs. The receptor was derived from a male donor in good health and CMV-seronegative. This rearrangement joins TRBV4-3 to TRBJ2-1, with 7 bases matching TRBD2. CDR3 region: CASSPVLAVRQFF. CDR3 in DNA: TGCGCCAGCAGCCCGGTTCTAGCGGTTCGGCAGTTCTTC.